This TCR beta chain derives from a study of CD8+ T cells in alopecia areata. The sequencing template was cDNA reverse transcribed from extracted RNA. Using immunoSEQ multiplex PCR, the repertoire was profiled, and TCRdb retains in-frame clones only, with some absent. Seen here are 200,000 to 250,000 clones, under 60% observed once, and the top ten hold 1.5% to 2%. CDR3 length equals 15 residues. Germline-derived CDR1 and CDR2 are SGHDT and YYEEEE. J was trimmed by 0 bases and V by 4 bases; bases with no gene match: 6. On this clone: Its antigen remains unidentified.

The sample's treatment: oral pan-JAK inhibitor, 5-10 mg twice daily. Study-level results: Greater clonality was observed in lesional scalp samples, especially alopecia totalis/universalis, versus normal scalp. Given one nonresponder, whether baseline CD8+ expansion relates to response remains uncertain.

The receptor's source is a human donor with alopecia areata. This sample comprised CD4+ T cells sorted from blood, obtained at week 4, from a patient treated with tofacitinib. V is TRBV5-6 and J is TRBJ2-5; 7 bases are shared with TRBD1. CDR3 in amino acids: CASSPDREYQETQYF. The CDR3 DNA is TGTGCCAGCAGCCCTGACAGGGAGTACCAAGAGACCCAGTACTTC.